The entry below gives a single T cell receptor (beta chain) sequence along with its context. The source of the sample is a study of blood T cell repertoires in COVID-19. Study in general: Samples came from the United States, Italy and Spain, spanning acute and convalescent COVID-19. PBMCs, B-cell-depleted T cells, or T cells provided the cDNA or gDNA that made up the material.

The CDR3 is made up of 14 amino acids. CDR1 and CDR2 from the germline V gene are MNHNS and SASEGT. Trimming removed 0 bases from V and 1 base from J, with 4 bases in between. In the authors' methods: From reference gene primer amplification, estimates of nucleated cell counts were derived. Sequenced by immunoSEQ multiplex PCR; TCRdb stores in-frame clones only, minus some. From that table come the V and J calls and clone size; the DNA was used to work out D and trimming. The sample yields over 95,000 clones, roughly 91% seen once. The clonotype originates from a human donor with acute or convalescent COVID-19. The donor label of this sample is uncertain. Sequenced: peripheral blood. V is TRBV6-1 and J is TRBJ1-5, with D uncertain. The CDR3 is CASSEAGSNQPQHF. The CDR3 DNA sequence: TGTGCCAGCAGTGAAGCCGGGAGCAATCAGCCCCAGCATTTT.